Each of the 5 T cell receptor beta chains below was sequenced from the same sample in a study of OX40 agonist ivuxolimab in advanced cancers. The repertoire was sequenced with immunoSEQ multiplex PCR; TCRdb's copy has only in-frame clones and lacks some. The sample has 43,000 or so clones, roughly four fifths seen once. This material consisted of CD4+ or CD8+ T cells sorted from blood, taken in a trial of the OX40 agonist ivuxolimab. The receptors originated from an adult with an advanced solid tumor such as melanoma, head and neck, liver or kidney cancer.

The J gene is TRBJ1-1, the V gene TRBV28, with a possible D match to TRBD1 (5 bases). V was clipped by 3 bases and J by 0 bases, with 14 bases between them. This CDR3 has 16 residues. Germline assignment: CDR1 MDHEN and CDR2 SYDVKM. CDR3 DNA: TGTGCCAGCAGTTTGACAGACCAACTAGTGAACACTGAAGCTTTCTTT. Amino acids: CASSLTDQLVNTEAFF.

This sequence joins TRBV19 and TRBJ2-3; D may be TRBD2 (6 bases). Germline values: CDR1 LNHDA, CDR2 SQIVND (reference sequence). Trimming stripped 3 bases from V and 2 bases from J, with 24 bases between. This CDR3 comprises 19 residues. The CDR3 protein is CASSIGGFGGASITDTQYF. In DNA form, the CDR3 reads TGTGCCAGTAGTATTGGGGGGTTTGGCGGGGCAAGTATCACAGATACGCAGTATTTT.

This clone appeared once. This chain links TRBV10-2 with TRBJ1-4; a weak D match, TRBD1 (5 bases). The V end lost 11 bases, the J end lost 8 bases, and 18 bases lay between the germline ends. Germline CDR1 is WSHSY and CDR2 is SAAADI. There are 13 residues in the CDR3. Here the CDR3 reads CACRQFGEEKLFF. The CDR3 bases are TGCGCCTGTCGACAGTTTGGTGAGGAAAAACTGTTTTTT.

This chain links TRBV2 with TRBJ1-2, with D perhaps matching TRBD1 (5 bases). The germline V gene has CDR1 SNHLY and CDR2 FYNNEI. The CDR3 extends over 15 amino acids. Trimming left V 4 bases short and J 4 bases short, with 16 bases between. CDR3 bases: TGTGCCAGCAGTGTTAGTGTGACAGCCCCCTATGGCTACACCTTC. Its translation: CASSVSVTAPYGYTF.

The chain couples TRBV15 to TRBJ1-1, with D possibly matching TRBD1 (5 bases). V was cut by 9 bases and J by 1 base, with 12 bases left in between. The germline V gene has CDR1 LNHNV and CDR2 YYDKDF (reference sequence). This CDR3 comprises 13 residues. CDR3 in DNA: TGTGCCACGTCTTGGGGGAGGAACACTGAAGCTTTCTTT. Translated, it gives CATSWGRNTEAFF. The complete variable domain, with remaining parts taken from reference TRBV15 and TRBJ1-1, reads DAMVIQNPRYQVTQFGKPVTLSCSQTLNHNVMYWYQQKSSQAPKLLFHYYDKDFNNEADTPDNFQSRRPNTSFCFLDIRSPGLGDTAMYLCATSWGRNTEAFFGQGTRLTVV.